This T cell receptor beta chain was sequenced for a study of beta chain features in type 1 diabetes. Comments on this clone: Antigen specificity is unknown.

The CDR3 loop spans 14 amino acids. Germline CDR1 reads SGDLS; CDR2 reads YYNGEE. Trimming took 6 bases from V and 5 from J; bases not matched to a gene: 8. Study-wide results and caveats: Patients and controls would share equally any PCR tilt toward shorter templates.

Expressed TCRB transcripts were sequenced because the isolated RNA had all been reverse transcribed beforehand. The assay was immunoSEQ multiplex PCR, and TCRdb's table has in-frame clones only and misses some. The data hold about 410,000 clones, with approximately 14% observed a single time. The chain has TRBV9 and TRBJ2-3; 8 nucleotides match TRBD2. Sequenced input: naive CD4+ T cells from blood. The receptor's source is a man aged 25-45 years in good health. This chain's CDR3 is CASNRAGAIDTQYF. The CDR3 DNA sequence: TGTGCCAGCAACAGAGCGGGGGCGATAGATACGCAGTATTTT. Full variable domain (outside the CDR3, taken from reference TRBV9 and TRBJ2-3): DSGVTQTPKHLITATGQRVTLRCSPRSGDLSVYWYQQSLDQGLQFLIQYYNGEERAKGNILERFSAQQFPDLHSELNLSSLELGDSALYFCASNRAGAIDTQYFGPGTRLTVL.